What follows are 2 T cell receptor beta chains derived from one specimen sequenced in a study of blood T cell repertoires in COVID-19. Measured with immunoSEQ multiplex PCR; TCRdb has only the in-frame clones, and not every one. The sample lists about 260,000 clones, less than 90% occurring once. Source material: peripheral blood. The receptors were gathered from a man aged 55-75 years with acute or convalescent COVID-19.

This clone was observed a single time. V and J are TRBV7-2 and TRBJ2-5; 11 bases match TRBD2. CDR1 and CDR2 (germline): SGHTA, FQGNSA. The CDR3 has 16 amino acids. V gave up 5 bases and J gave up 4 bases; unmatched junction bases: 9. This CDR3 reads CASSAALAGGGETQYF. In DNA, the CDR3 is TGTGCCAGCAGCGCGGCCCTAGCGGGAGGTGGAGAGACCCAGTACTTC.

This rearrangement joins TRBV6-5 to TRBJ1-2; D call uncertain. V was cut by 1 base and J by 8 bases, with 5 bases left in between. The CDR3 is 11 amino acids. Germline-derived CDR1 and CDR2 are MNHEY and SVGAGI. The CDR3 DNA reads TGTGCCAGCAGTTACTTGCGAGGCTACACCTTC. Residues: CASSYLRGYTF.